The 19 T cell receptor beta chains in this list originate from one sample, sequenced in a study of Ad26.COV2.S vaccination and SARS-CoV-2 variants. Sequenced by immunoSEQ multiplex PCR; TCRdb stores in-frame clones only, minus some. Altogether 440,000 or so clones are present, around 92% being singletons, with the ten largest covering more than 1.5%. Treatment defined: about 20 received Ad26.COV2.S at low or high dose, single or two shots; a few received placebo; per-sample allocation not given. Following the first vaccine or placebo injection, samples were taken on day 63. The specimen was peripheral blood, collected in a trial of Ad26.COV2.S vaccine versus placebo. The receptors originated from a person aged 18-65 years who received the Ad26.COV2.S COVID-19 vaccine or a placebo.

The chain joins TRBV19 to TRBJ2-3; 10 bases align to TRBD2. V lost 7 bases to trimming and J lost 0 bases; unmatched junction nucleotides: 4. Per germline, CDR1 LNHDA and CDR2 SQIVND (reference sequence). The length of the CDR3 is 15 residues. CDR3 nucleotide sequence: TGTGCCAGTACTCAGCGGGGGGGGAGCACAGATACGCAGTATTTT. This codes for CASTQRGGSTDTQYF. Variable domain in full (rest from reference TRBV19 and TRBJ2-3): DGGITQSPKYLFRKEGQNVTLSCEQNLNHDAMYWYRQDPGQGLRLIYYSQIVNDFQKGDIAEGYSVSREKKESFPLTVTSAQKNPTAFYLCASTQRGGSTDTQYFGPGTRLTVL.

The chain recombines TRBV18 with TRBJ2-5; 8 positions match TRBD1. The ends lost 3 bases at V and 2 bases at J; junction bases unmatched: 8. This CDR3 spans 16 amino acids. Germline-derived CDR1 and CDR2 are KGHSH and LQKENI. The CDR3 region is CASSPTGARIQETQYF. The CDR3 region has the DNA TGTGCCAGCTCACCGACAGGGGCCAGAATTCAAGAGACCCAGTACTTC.

The chain combines TRBV7-6 with TRBJ2-2; the D gene is possibly TRBD1 (5 bases). V lost 3 bases to trimming and J lost 0 bases, with 11 bases between them. The V gene's germline CDR1 is SGHVS and CDR2 FNYEAQ. The CDR3 has 16 residues. CDR3 nucleotide sequence: TGTGCCAGCAGCTTTTACAGGAACCCGAACACCGGGGAGCTGTTTTTT. Translating it yields CASSFYRNPNTGELFF. Supplemented by reference TRBV7-6 and TRBJ2-2, the full variable domain reads GAGVSQSPRYKVTKRGQDVALRCDPISGHVSLYWYRQALGQGPEFLTYFNYEAQQDKSGLPNDRFSAERPEGSISTLTIQRTEQRDSAMYRCASSFYRNPNTGELFFGEGSRLTVL.

The chain carries TRBV19 and TRBJ2-5; D ambiguous. Trimming left V 3 bases short and J 5 bases short, with 10 bases between. CDR1 is LNHDA, CDR2 SQIVND, per germline (reference sequence). This CDR3 has 13 residues. The CDR3 DNA is TGTGCCAGTAGTATCAGTTCACGGGAGACCCAGTACTTC. It encodes CASSISSRETQYF.

The V gene is TRBV4-1, the J gene TRBJ1-6; 7 bases are a match to TRBD1. CDR3 length: 17 amino acids. CDR1 is MGHRA and CDR2 is YSYEKL in the germline V gene. V shed 3 bases and J 6 bases; nucleotides not matched to a gene: 11. CDR3 residues: CASSQVRGQGVNSPLHF. CDR3 sequence (DNA): TGCGCCAGCAGCCAGGTTAGGGGGCAGGGGGTTAATTCACCCCTCCACTTT.

This clone was observed a few times. V usage is TRBV9 and J usage is TRBJ2-7; 7 bases line up with TRBD2. Germline loops: CDR1 SGDLS, CDR2 YYNGEE. J gave up 2 bases and V 0 bases, and 2 bases lay outside the gene matches. CDR3 length: 14 residues. This CDR3 reads CASSVAGGTYEQYF. CDR3 nucleotide sequence: TGTGCCAGCAGCGTAGCGGGGGGAACCTACGAGCAGTACTTC.

This clone was detected only once. The chain has TRBV7-2 and TRBJ2-7; D is possibly TRBD2 (5 bases). There are 16 residues in the CDR3. CDR1 SGHTA and CDR2 FQGNSA come from the germline V gene. Trimming stripped 1 base from V and 0 bases from J, with 13 bases between. The CDR3 sequence: CASSLVGVTTSYEQYF. CDR3 bases: TGTGCCAGCAGCTTAGTCGGGGTAACGACCTCCTACGAGCAGTACTTC.

The J gene is TRBJ1-1, the V gene TRBV3-1 (or the pseudogene TRBV3-2); the D gene is possibly TRBD1 (5 bases). Germline CDR1 reads LGHDT; CDR2 reads YNNKEL (reference sequence). CDR3 length equals 12 residues. Trimming shortened V by 1 base and J by 11 bases, and 11 bases separated the two germline ends. CDR3 loop: CASSQAAGLAFF. The CDR3 DNA reads TGTGCCAGCAGCCAAGCGGCAGGGTTGGCTTTCTTT.

The V and J genes are TRBV9 and TRBJ1-1; D is possibly TRBD1 (5 bases). The V end was cut by 4 bases, the J end by 2 bases, with 12 bases between. The CDR3 is 14 residues long. Germline CDR1 SGDLS, CDR2 YYNGEE. CDR3 loop: CASSLAGRNTEAFF. The DNA for the CDR3 is TGTGCCAGCAGCCTAGCAGGGAGAAACACTGAAGCTTTCTTT.

This clone occurred a few times. The J gene is TRBJ1-2, the V gene TRBV4-2; no definite D call. Trimming removed 1 base from V and 4 bases from J, with 10 bases in between. Germline values: CDR1 LGHNA, CDR2 YNFKEQ. The CDR3 has 14 residues. In DNA form, the CDR3 reads TGTGCCAGCAGCCAAGGCGCGGAGGGCTATGGCTACACCTTC. Amino acid sequence: CASSQGAEGYGYTF.

The chain links TRBV4-1 to TRBJ2-7, with 9 nucleotides matching TRBD1. Germline loops: CDR1 MGHRA, CDR2 YSYEKL. Unmatched junction bases numbered 9, after V lost 1 base and J lost 5 bases. CDR3 size: 16 residues. The CDR3 DNA sequence: TGCGCCAGCAGCCAAGTCCCCGGGACAGGGTATCACGAGCAGTACTTC. Translation gives CASSQVPGTGYHEQYF.

This clone was detected once. The J gene is TRBJ1-2, the V gene TRBV11-2, with D possibly TRBD1 on 6 matching bases. V lost 4 bases and J lost 6, with 18 bases in between. Germline CDR1 and CDR2: SGHAT and FQNNGV. This CDR3 has 15 amino acids. CDR3: CASSSPGRQGHGYTF. CDR3 coding DNA: TGTGCCAGCAGCTCCCCAGGTCGGCAGGGGCATGGCTACACCTTC.

V gene TRBV6-5 combines with J gene TRBJ1-3, with unresolved D. Per the germline V gene, CDR1 is MNHEY and CDR2 is SVGAGI. CDR3 length: 16 amino acids. V gave up 4 bases and J gave up 0 bases, with 13 bases separating them. CDR3 sequence reads: CASSSSDPISGNTIYF. DNA for the CDR3: TGTGCCAGCAGTTCCTCGGATCCCATCTCTGGAAACACCATATATTTT.

V gene TRBV27 combines with J gene TRBJ2-7, with D uncertain. Germline V gene sequence: CDR1 MNHEY, CDR2 SMNVEV (reference sequence). Trimming stripped 8 bases from V and 5 bases from J, with 16 bases between. The length of the CDR3 is 13 residues. The CDR3: CASSVGREDEQYF. CDR3 coding DNA: TGTGCCAGCTCCGTTGGCCGAGAGGACGAGCAGTACTTC.

The V and J genes are TRBV10-3 and TRBJ1-5; D not certain. V was clipped by 6 bases and J by 0 bases, with 6 bases between them. Looked up from germline, CDR1 is ENHRY and CDR2 is SYGVKD. The CDR3 contains 13 residues. CDR3 amino acids: CAIRSYSNQPQHF. CDR3 DNA sequence: TGTGCCATCAGGAGTTATAGCAATCAGCCCCAGCATTTT.

This rearrangement joins TRBV19 to TRBJ2-6; the match to TRBD1 covers 8 bases. Germline assignment: CDR1 LNHDA and CDR2 SQIVND (reference sequence). The CDR3 is 16 amino acids. With 6 bases clipped from V and 2 bases from J, the junction kept 6 bases outside the gene matches. In nucleotides, the CDR3 is TGTGCCAGTAGCCTGTGGACAGGGCCTGGGGCCAACGTCCTGACTTTC. Amino acids: CASSLWTGPGANVLTF.

This chain links TRBV28 with TRBJ2-2, with a tentative D call TRBD1 (5 bases). Germline V gene sequence: CDR1 MDHEN, CDR2 SYDVKM. The CDR3 is 12 amino acids. The germline V and J ends were trimmed by 2 bases and 8 bases, with 6 bases remaining between them. The CDR3 DNA reads TGTGCCAGCAGTTTACAGGGTGGGGAGCTGTTTTTT. This encodes CASSLQGGELFF. Using reference TRBV28 and TRBJ2-2 for the parts outside the CDR3, the full variable domain is DVKVTQSSRYLVKRTGEKVFLECVQDMDHENMFWYRQDPGLGLRLIYFSYDVKMKEKGDIPEGYSVSREKKERFSLILESASTNQTSMYLCASSLQGGELFFGEGSRLTVL.

The chain joins TRBV11-2 to TRBJ2-3, with 9 bases matching TRBD2. CDR1 and CDR2 (germline): SGHAT, FQNNGV. V trimming: 4 bases; J trimming: 5 bases; junction bases outside the gene matches: 7. The CDR3 runs to 15 residues. The CDR3 spells CASSSGLAFRDTQYF. The CDR3 DNA is TGTGCCAGCAGCTCAGGACTAGCGTTCAGAGATACGCAGTATTTT.

In its sample, this clone was seen once. The chain recombines TRBV9 with TRBJ1-4, with 8 bases aligning to TRBD1. The CDR3 covers 18 residues. Germline assignment: CDR1 SGDLS and CDR2 YYNGEE. V lost 4 bases to trimming and J lost 1 base; unmatched junction nucleotides: 12. The CDR3 region is CASSTSGGGRITNEKLFF. The CDR3 nucleotides are TGTGCCAGCAGCACCTCAGGGGGCGGTAGGATAACTAATGAAAAACTGTTTTTT. Looking up the rest from reference TRBV9 and TRBJ1-4 gives the full variable domain: DSGVTQTPKHLITATGQRVTLRCSPRSGDLSVYWYQQSLDQGLQFLIQYYNGEERAKGNILERFSAQQFPDLHSELNLSSLELGDSALYFCASSTSGGGRITNEKLFFGSGTQLSVL.